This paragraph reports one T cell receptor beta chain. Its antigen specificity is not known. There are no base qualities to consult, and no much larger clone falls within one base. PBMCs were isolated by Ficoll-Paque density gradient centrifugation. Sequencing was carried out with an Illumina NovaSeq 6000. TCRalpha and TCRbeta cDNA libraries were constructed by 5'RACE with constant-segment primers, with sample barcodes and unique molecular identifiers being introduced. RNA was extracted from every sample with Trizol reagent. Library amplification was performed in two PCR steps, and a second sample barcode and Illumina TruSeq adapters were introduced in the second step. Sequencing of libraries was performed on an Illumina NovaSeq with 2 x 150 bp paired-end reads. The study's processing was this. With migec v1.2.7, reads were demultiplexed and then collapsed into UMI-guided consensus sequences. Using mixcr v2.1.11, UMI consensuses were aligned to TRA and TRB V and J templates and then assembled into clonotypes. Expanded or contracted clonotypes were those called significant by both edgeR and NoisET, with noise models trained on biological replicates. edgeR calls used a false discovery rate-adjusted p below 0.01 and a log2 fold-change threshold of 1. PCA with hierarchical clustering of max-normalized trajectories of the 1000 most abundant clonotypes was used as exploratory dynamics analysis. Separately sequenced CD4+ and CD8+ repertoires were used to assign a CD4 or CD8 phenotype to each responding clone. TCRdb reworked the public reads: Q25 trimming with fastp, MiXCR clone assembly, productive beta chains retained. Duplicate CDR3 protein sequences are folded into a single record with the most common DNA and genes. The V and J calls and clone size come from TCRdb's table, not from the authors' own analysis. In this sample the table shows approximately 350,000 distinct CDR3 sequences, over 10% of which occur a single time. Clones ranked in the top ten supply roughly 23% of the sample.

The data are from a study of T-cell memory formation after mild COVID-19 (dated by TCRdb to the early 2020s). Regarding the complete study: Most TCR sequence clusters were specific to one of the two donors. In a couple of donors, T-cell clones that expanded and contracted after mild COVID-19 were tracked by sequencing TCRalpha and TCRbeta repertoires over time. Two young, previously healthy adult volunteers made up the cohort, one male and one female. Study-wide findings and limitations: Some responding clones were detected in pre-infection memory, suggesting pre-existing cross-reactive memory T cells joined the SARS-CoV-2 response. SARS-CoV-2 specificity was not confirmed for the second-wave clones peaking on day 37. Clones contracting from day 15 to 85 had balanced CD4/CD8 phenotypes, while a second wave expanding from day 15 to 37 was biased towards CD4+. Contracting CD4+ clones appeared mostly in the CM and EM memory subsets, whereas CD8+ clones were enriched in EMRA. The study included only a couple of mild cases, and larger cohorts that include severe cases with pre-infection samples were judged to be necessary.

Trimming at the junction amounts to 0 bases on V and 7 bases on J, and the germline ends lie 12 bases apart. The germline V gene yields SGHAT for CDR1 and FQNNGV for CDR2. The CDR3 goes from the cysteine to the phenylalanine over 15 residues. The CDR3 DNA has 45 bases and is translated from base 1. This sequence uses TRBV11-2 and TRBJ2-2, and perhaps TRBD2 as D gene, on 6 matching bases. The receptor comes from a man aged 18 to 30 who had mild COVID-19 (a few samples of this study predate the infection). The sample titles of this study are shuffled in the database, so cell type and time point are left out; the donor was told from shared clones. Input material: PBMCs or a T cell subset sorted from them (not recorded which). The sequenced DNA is TGTGCCAGCAGCTTAGACTGGGGGGTCGGCGGGGAGCTGTTTTTT. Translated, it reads CASSLDWGVGGELFF.